Listed below are T cell receptor beta chains from one sample, sequenced in a study of OX40 agonist ivuxolimab in advanced cancers. Method: immunoSEQ multiplex PCR; TCRdb's copy keeps in-frame clones and lacks some. The sample lists tens of thousands of clones; about 83% were seen once. The sequenced sample was CD4+ or CD8+ T cells sorted from blood, obtained in a trial of the OX40 agonist ivuxolimab. The receptors come from an adult with an advanced solid tumor such as melanoma, head and neck, liver or kidney cancer. CDR3s leave out the opening cysteine and the closing phenylalanine or tryptophan.

>TRBV4-1|TRBJ2-7
ASSQEEGFALGEQY
>TRBV27|TRBJ1-2
ASSFLGAGGYT
>TRBV7-8|TRBJ2-7
ASSPRTGHYYEQY
>TRBV6-1|TRBJ1-1
ASRGTVNTEAF
>TRBV28|TRBJ2-7
ASSSRTGSTDEQY
>TRBV5-1|TRBJ2-2
ASSLKAGGTGELF
>TRBV18|TRBJ1-4
ASSPSTAKLF
>TRBV7-6|TRBJ1-4
ASSSRYLRATNEKLF
>TRBV5-1|TRBJ1-1
ASSLIGGQVNTEAF
>TRBV18|TRBJ2-3
ASSPRGTSGGDTQY
>TRBV9|TRBJ1-1
ASSEGGFDTEAF
>TRBV7-2|TRBJ1-1
ASSFYDGNTEAF
>TRBV18|TRBJ1-3
ASSPNPGQGGGGNTIY
>TRBV9|TRBJ1-2
ASSVSGISNYGYT
>TRBV5-1|TRBJ1-2
ASSPGSSGVNYGYT
>TRBV2|TRBJ2-1
ASMGDGNEQF
>TRBV18|TRBJ2-3
ASSLLESDTQY
>TRBV19|TRBJ1-2
ASSMDTNYGYT